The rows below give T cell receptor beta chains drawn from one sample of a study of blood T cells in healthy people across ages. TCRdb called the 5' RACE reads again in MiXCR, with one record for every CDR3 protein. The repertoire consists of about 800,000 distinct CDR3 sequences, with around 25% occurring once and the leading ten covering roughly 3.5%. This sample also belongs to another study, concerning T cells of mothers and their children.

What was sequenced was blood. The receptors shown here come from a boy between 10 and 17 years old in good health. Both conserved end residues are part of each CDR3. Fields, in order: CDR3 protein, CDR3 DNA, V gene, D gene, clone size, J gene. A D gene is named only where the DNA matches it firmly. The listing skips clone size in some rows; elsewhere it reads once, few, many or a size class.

cdr3_aa: CVSSFPSGQETQYF
cdr3_nt: TGTGTCAGCAGTTTCCCCAGTGGACAAGAGACCCAGTACTTC
v_call: TRBV6-6
d_call: -
clone_size: -
j_call: TRBJ2-5

cdr3_aa: CASSYLASTPLHF
cdr3_nt: TGTGCCAGCAGTTATCTAGCTAGCACACCCCTCCACTTT
v_call: TRBV6-5
d_call: -
clone_size: -
j_call: TRBJ1-6

cdr3_aa: CASSPRTGYGSGANVLTF
cdr3_nt: TGTGCCAGCAGTCCCCGGACCGGGTATGGTTCTGGGGCCAACGTCCTGACTTTC
v_call: TRBV28
d_call: -
clone_size: -
j_call: TRBJ2-6

cdr3_aa: CASSSWGSSTDTQYF
cdr3_nt: TGTGCCAGCAGTTCGTGGGGGTCCAGCACAGATACGCAGTATTTT
v_call: TRBV27
d_call: -
clone_size: -
j_call: TRBJ2-3

cdr3_aa: CASRDRGTDGYTF
cdr3_nt: TGTGCCAGCCGGGACAGGGGGACGGATGGCTACACCTTC
v_call: TRBV6-5
d_call: TRBD1
clone_size: -
j_call: TRBJ1-2

cdr3_aa: CANRPSFATNQPQHF
cdr3_nt: TGTGCCAACAGGCCCTCGTTTGCAACTAATCAGCCCCAGCATTTT
v_call: TRBV6-5
d_call: -
clone_size: -
j_call: TRBJ1-5

cdr3_aa: CASSQVPGQPNEKLFF
cdr3_nt: TGTGCCAGCAGCCAAGTCCCGGGACAGCCTAATGAAAAACTGTTTTTT
v_call: TRBV4-2
d_call: TRBD1
clone_size: few
j_call: TRBJ1-4

cdr3_aa: CAISKPGETQYF
cdr3_nt: TGTGCCATCAGCAAACCCGGGGAGACCCAGTACTTC
v_call: TRBV10-3
d_call: -
clone_size: -
j_call: TRBJ2-5

cdr3_aa: CSASAGGSAGELFF
cdr3_nt: TGCAGTGCTAGCGCGGGGGGCTCGGCCGGGGAGCTGTTTTTT
v_call: TRBV20-1
d_call: TRBD2
clone_size: -
j_call: TRBJ2-2

cdr3_aa: CASSFPGVEETQYF
cdr3_nt: TGTGCCAGCAGTTTTCCGGGGGTAGAAGAGACCCAGTACTTC
v_call: TRBV2
d_call: -
clone_size: few
j_call: TRBJ2-5

cdr3_aa: CASSLQRRGQYEQYF
cdr3_nt: TGTGCCAGCAGCTTACAGCGGCGGGGCCAGTACGAGCAGTACTTC
v_call: TRBV11-1
d_call: -
clone_size: -
j_call: TRBJ2-7

cdr3_aa: CASRKSSGSYEQYF
cdr3_nt: TGTGCCAGCAGGAAATCTAGCGGCTCCTACGAGCAGTACTTC
v_call: TRBV28
d_call: TRBD2
clone_size: -
j_call: TRBJ2-7

cdr3_aa: CATSDQRGSNQPQHF
cdr3_nt: TGTGCCACCAGTGATCAACGGGGGAGCAATCAGCCCCAGCATTTT
v_call: TRBV24-1
d_call: -
clone_size: few
j_call: TRBJ1-5

cdr3_aa: CASSRSRGQGGDEQFF
cdr3_nt: TGTGCCAGCAGCCGTAGTCGGGGACAGGGAGGGGATGAGCAGTTCTTC
v_call: TRBV11-2
d_call: TRBD1
clone_size: -
j_call: TRBJ2-1

cdr3_aa: CSARSGSNEKLFF
cdr3_nt: TGCAGTGCTAGATCAGGGTCTAATGAAAAACTGTTTTTT
v_call: TRBV20-1
d_call: -
clone_size: -
j_call: TRBJ1-4

cdr3_aa: CASSPTTGGVYEQYF
cdr3_nt: TGTGCCAGCAGCCCGACCACAGGGGGCGTCTACGAGCAGTACTTC
v_call: TRBV7-2
d_call: TRBD1
clone_size: -
j_call: TRBJ2-7

cdr3_aa: CSVAGTRYSGTDTQYF
cdr3_nt: TGCAGCGTCGCCGGGACAAGGTATTCGGGCACAGATACGCAGTATTTT
v_call: TRBV29-1
d_call: -
clone_size: few
j_call: TRBJ2-3

cdr3_aa: CASTHWADYEQYF
cdr3_nt: TGTGCCAGCACCCACTGGGCTGACTACGAGCAGTACTTC
v_call: TRBV7-9
d_call: -
clone_size: few
j_call: TRBJ2-7

cdr3_aa: CASSYGTGGSDEQFF
cdr3_nt: TGTGCCAGCAGTTACGGGACGGGAGGATCCGATGAGCAGTTCTTC
v_call: TRBV6-5
d_call: TRBD2
clone_size: -
j_call: TRBJ2-1

cdr3_aa: CASSLADRTTLYGYTF
cdr3_nt: TGCGCCAGCAGCTTGGCGGACAGGACAACCCTCTATGGCTACACCTTC
v_call: TRBV5-1
d_call: TRBD1
clone_size: -
j_call: TRBJ1-2

cdr3_aa: CAISEDGVDYGYTF
cdr3_nt: TGTGCCATCAGTGAGGATGGGGTTGACTATGGCTACACCTTC
v_call: TRBV10-3
d_call: -
clone_size: -
j_call: TRBJ1-2

cdr3_aa: CASSLGLPEQYF
cdr3_nt: TGTGCCAGCAGCTTAGGATTACCGGAGCAGTACTTC
v_call: TRBV7-2
d_call: -
clone_size: -
j_call: TRBJ2-7

cdr3_aa: CASSDLSEAFF
cdr3_nt: TGTGCCAGCAGTGACCTCTCTGAAGCTTTCTTT
v_call: TRBV12-3/TRBV12-4
d_call: -
clone_size: -
j_call: TRBJ1-1

cdr3_aa: CASSLRGSGNEQFF
cdr3_nt: TGTGCCAGCAGCCTCAGGGGTTCGGGCAATGAGCAGTTCTTC
v_call: TRBV11-1
d_call: -
clone_size: -
j_call: TRBJ2-1

cdr3_aa: CASSETSGGEQYF
cdr3_nt: TGTGCCAGCAGTGAAACTAGCGGAGGCGAGCAGTACTTC
v_call: TRBV6-1
d_call: TRBD2
clone_size: few
j_call: TRBJ2-7

cdr3_aa: CASSLEVSANTEAFF
cdr3_nt: TGTGCCAGCAGCTTAGAGGTGTCAGCTAACACTGAAGCTTTCTTT
v_call: TRBV7-2
d_call: -
clone_size: few
j_call: TRBJ1-1

cdr3_aa: CSGRESDTQYF
cdr3_nt: TGCAGCGGGCGGGAATCAGATACGCAGTATTTT
v_call: TRBV29-1
d_call: -
clone_size: -
j_call: TRBJ2-3

cdr3_aa: CASRADSSTDTQYF
cdr3_nt: TGTGCCAGCAGGGCCGATAGTAGCACAGATACGCAGTATTTT
v_call: TRBV2
d_call: -
clone_size: -
j_call: TRBJ2-3

cdr3_aa: CSAKGPQITNIQYF
cdr3_nt: TGCAGTGCGAAGGGTCCCCAGATTACGAACATTCAGTACTTC
v_call: TRBV20-1
d_call: -
clone_size: -
j_call: TRBJ2-4